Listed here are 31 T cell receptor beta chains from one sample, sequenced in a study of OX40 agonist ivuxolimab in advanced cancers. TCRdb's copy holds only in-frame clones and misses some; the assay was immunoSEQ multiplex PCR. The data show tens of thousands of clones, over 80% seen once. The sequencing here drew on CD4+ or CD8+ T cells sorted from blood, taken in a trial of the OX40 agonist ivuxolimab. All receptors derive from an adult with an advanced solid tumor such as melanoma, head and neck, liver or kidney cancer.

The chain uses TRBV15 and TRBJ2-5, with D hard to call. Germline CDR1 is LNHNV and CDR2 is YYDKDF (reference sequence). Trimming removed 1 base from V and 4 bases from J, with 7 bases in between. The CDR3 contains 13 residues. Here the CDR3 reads CATSRVRRETQYF. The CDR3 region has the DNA TGTGCCACCAGCAGAGTACGACGAGAGACCCAGTACTTC. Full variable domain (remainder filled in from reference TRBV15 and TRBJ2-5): DAMVIQNPRYQVTQFGKPVTLSCSQTLNHNVMYWYQQKSSQAPKLLFHYYDKDFNNEADTPDNFQSRRPNTSFCFLDIRSPGLGDTAMYLCATSRVRRETQYFGPGTRLLVL.

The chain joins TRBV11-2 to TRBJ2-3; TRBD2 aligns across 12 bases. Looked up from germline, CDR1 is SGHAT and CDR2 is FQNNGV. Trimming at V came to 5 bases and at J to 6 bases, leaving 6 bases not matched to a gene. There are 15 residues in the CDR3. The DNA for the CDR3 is TGTGCCAGCAGCCAGACTAGCGGGAGTGGGGATACGCAGTATTTT. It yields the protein CASSQTSGSGDTQYF.

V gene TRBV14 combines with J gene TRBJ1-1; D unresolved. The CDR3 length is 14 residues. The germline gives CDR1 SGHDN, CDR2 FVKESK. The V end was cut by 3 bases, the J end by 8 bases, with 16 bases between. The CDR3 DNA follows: TGTGCCAGCAGCCAGAAAGGGCGACACCGCGAAGCTTTCTTT. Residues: CASSQKGRHREAFF.

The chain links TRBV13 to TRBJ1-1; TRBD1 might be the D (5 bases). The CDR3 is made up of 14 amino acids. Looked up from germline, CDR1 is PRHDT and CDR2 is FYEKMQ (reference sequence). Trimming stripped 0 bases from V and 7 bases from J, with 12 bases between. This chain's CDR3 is CASSLGREGGEAFF. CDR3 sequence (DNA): TGTGCCAGCAGCTTAGGCAGGGAAGGAGGTGAAGCTTTCTTT. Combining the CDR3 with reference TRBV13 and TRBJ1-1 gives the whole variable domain AAGVIQSPRHLIKEKRETATLKCYPIPRHDTVYWYQQGPGQDPQFLISFYEKMQSDKGSIPDRFSAQQFSDYHSELNMSSLELGDSALYFCASSLGREGGEAFFGQGTRLTVV.

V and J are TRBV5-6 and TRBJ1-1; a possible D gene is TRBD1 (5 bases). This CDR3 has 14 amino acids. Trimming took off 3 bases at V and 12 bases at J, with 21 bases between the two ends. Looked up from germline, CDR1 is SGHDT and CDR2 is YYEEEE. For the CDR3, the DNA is TGTGCCAGCAGCTCCATGGGGACCGGCTTATGGTCTTTCTTT. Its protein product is CASSSMGTGLWSFF.

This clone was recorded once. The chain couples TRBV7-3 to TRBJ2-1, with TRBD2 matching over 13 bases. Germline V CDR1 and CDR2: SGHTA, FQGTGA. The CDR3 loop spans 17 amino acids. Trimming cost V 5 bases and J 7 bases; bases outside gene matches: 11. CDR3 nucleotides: TGTGCCAGCAGCCTAGAACCGGGACTAGCGGGAAGGAATGAGCAGTTCTTC. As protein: CASSLEPGLAGRNEQFF.

The CDR3 loop is CASSLSGSPEAFF. The CDR3 nucleotides read TGTGCCAGCAGTTTATCCGGGAGCCCTGAAGCTTTCTTT. The chain is built from TRBV28 and TRBJ1-1; D not resolved. Trimming removed 1 base from V and 6 bases from J, with 9 bases in between. This CDR3 is built from 13 residues. From germline, CDR1 is MDHEN and CDR2 SYDVKM.

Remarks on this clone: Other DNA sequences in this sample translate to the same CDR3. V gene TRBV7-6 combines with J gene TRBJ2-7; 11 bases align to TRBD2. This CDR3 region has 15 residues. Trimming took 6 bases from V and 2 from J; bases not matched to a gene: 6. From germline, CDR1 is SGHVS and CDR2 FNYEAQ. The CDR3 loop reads CASSPGTSGPYEQYF. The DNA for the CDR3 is TGTGCCAGCAGTCCTGGGACTAGCGGTCCCTACGAGCAGTACTTC.

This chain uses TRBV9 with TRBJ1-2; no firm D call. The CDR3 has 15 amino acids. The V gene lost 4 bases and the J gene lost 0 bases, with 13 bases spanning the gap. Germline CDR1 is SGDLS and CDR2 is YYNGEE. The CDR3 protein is CASSSKGMTNYGYTF. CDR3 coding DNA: TGTGCCAGCAGCTCGAAAGGCATGACTAACTATGGCTACACCTTC.

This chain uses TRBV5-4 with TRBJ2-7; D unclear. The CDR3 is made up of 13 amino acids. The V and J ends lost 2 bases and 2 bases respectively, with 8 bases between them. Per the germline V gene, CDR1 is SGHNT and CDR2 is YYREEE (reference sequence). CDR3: CASSFSSTYEQYF. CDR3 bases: TGTGCCAGCAGCTTCAGTAGTACCTACGAGCAGTACTTC.

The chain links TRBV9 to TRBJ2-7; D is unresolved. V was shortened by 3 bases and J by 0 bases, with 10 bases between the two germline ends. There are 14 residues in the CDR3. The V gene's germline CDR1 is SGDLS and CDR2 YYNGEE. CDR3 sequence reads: CASSEEVSSYEQYF. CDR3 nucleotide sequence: TGTGCCAGCAGCGAAGAAGTGAGCTCCTACGAGCAGTACTTC.

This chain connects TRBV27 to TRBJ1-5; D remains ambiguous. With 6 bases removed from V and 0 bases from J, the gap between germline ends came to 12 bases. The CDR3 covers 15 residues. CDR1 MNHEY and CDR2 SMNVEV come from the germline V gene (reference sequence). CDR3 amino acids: CASSLGIYSNQPQHF. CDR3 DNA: TGTGCCAGCAGCCTAGGGATTTATAGCAATCAGCCCCAGCATTTT.

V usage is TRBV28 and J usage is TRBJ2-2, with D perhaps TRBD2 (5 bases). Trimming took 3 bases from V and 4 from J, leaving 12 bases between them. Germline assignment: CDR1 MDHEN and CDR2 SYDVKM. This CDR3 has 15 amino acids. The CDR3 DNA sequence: TGTGCCAGCAGTTTCTCTGGACTGGCCACCGGGGAGCTGTTTTTT. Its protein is CASSFSGLATGELFF.

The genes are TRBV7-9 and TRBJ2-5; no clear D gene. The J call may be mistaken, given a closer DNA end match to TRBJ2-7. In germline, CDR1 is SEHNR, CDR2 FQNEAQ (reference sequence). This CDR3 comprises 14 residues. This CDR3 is CASSRITASYEQYF. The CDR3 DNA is TGTGCCAGCAGCCGTATTACAGCATCCTACGAGCAGTACTTC.

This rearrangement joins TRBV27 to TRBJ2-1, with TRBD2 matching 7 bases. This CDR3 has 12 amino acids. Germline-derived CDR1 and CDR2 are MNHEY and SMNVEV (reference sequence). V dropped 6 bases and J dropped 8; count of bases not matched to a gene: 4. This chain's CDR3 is CASSSSGDEQFF. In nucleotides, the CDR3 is TGTGCCAGCAGCTCCAGCGGGGATGAGCAGTTCTTC.

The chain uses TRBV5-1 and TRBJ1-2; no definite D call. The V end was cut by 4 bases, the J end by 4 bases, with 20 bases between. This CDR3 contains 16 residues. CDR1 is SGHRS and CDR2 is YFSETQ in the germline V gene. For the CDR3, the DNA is TGCGCCAGCAGCCCTGGAGGAGGGTTTGGAGGCTATGGCTACACCTTC. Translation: CASSPGGGFGGYGYTF.

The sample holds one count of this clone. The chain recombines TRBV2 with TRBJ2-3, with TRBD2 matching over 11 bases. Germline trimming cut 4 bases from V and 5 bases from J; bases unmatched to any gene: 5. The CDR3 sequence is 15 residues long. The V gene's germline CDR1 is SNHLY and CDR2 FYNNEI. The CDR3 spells CASSVLAGARDTQYF. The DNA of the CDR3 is TGTGCCAGCAGTGTACTAGCGGGAGCGAGAGATACGCAGTATTTT.

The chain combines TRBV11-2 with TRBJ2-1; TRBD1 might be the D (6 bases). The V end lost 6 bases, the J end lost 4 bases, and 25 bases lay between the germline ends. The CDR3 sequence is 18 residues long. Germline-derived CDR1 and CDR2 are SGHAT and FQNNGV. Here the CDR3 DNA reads TGTGCCAGCAGGGGCATCGAGTTTGGCAGGGGATCGTACAATGAGCAGTTCTTC. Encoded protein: CASRGIEFGRGSYNEQFF.

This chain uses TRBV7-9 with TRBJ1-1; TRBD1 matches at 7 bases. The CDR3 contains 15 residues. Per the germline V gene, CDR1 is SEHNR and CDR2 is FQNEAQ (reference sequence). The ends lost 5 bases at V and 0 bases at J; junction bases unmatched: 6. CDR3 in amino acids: CASSHKRGLNTEAFF. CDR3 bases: TGTGCCAGCAGCCACAAGAGGGGGCTGAACACTGAAGCTTTCTTT.

CDR3 in amino acids: CASRPGGTEAFF. CDR3 coding DNA: TGTGCCAGCAGACCAGGGGGCACTGAAGCTTTCTTT. The chain links TRBV6-5 to TRBJ1-1, with 7 bases that match TRBD1. The germline V gene encodes CDR1 MNHEY and CDR2 SVGAGI. V trimming: 6 bases; J trimming: 4 bases; junction bases outside the gene matches: 2. The CDR3 covers 12 residues.

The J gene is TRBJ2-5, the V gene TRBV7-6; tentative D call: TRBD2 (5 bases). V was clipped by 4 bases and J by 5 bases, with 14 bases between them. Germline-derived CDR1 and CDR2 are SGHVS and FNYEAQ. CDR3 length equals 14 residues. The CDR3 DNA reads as TGTGCCAGCAGCTCGGAGGCCCCGAGGGAGACCCAGTACTTC. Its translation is CASSSEAPRETQYF.

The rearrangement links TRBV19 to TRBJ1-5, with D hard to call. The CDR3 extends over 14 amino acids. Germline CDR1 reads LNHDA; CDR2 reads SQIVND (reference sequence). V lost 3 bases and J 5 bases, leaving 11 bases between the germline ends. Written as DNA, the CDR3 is TGTGCCAGTAGTATGGACGGATCCCATCAGCCCCAGCATTTT. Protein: CASSMDGSHQPQHF.

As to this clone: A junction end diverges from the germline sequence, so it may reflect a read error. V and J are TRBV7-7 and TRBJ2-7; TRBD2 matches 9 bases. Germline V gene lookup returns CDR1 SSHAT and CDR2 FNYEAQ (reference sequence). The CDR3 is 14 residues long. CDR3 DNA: TGTGCTAGCAGCCCGGGACTAGCAGTGTACGAGCAGTACTTC. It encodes CASSPGLAVYEQYF.

For the CDR3, the DNA is TGTGCCACCAGCCAAGGACAGACTGGGGCCAACGTCCTGACTTTC. This encodes CATSQGQTGANVLTF. The chain links TRBV15 to TRBJ2-6; a possible D gene is TRBD1 (6 bases). CDR3 size: 15 residues. Germline assignment: CDR1 LNHNV and CDR2 YYDKDF (reference sequence). V lost 5 bases and J lost 2, with 10 bases in between.

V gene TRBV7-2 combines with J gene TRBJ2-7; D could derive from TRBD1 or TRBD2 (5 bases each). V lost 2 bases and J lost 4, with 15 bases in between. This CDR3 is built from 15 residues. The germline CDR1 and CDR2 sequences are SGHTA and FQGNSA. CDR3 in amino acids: CASSLFRDPTYEQYF. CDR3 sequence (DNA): TGTGCCAGCAGCTTATTTCGGGACCCCACATACGAGCAGTACTTC. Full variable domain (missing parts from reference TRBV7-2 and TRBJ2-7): GAGVSQSPSNKVTEKGKDVELRCDPISGHTALYWYRQSLGQGLEFLIYFQGNSAPDKSGLPSDRFSAERTGGSVSTLTIQRTQQEDSAVYLCASSLFRDPTYEQYFGPGTRLTVT.

CDR3 bases: TGCGCCAGCAGCTCATGGGGGGGACCGAACACTGAAGCTTTCTTT. Translating gives CASSSWGGPNTEAFF. The chain has TRBV5-1 and TRBJ1-1; weak D call: TRBD1 (5 bases). Germline V CDR1 and CDR2: SGHRS, YFSETQ. The V end was cut by 3 bases, the J end by 1 base, with 13 bases between. The CDR3 runs 15 residues.

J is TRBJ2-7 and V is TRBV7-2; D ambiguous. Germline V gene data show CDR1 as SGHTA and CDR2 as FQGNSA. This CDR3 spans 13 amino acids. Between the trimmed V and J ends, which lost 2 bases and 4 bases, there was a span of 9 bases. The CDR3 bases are TGTGCCAGCAGCTTATATCCAACATACGAGCAGTACTTC. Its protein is CASSLYPTYEQYF.

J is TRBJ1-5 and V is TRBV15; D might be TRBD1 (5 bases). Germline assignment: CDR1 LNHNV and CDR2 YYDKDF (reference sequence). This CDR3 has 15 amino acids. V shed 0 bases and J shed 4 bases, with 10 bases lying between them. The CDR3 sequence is CATSRDRGRNQPQHF. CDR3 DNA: TGTGCCACCAGCAGAGATCGGGGCAGAAATCAGCCCCAGCATTTT.

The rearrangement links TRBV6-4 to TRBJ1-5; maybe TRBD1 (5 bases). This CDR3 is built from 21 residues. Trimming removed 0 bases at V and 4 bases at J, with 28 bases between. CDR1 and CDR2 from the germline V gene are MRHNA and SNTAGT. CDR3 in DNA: TGTGCCAGCAGTGACTCGGGATACAAGCCCAGGACATCCGGATCAAATCAGCCCCAGCATTTT. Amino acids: CASSDSGYKPRTSGSNQPQHF.

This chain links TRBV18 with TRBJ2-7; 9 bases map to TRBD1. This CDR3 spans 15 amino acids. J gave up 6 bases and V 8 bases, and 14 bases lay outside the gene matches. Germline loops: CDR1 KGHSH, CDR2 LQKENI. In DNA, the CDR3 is TGTGCCAGCCGCCGTGAACAGGGGGCGGGCGGCGAGCAGTACTTC. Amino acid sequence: CASRREQGAGGEQYF.

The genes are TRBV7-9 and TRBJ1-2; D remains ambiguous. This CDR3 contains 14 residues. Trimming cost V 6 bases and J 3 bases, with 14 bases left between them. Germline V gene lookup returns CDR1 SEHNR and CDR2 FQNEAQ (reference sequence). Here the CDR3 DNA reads TGTGCCAGCAGGGATACAGTTACTGACTATGGCTACACCTTC. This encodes CASRDTVTDYGYTF.